These 15 T cell receptor beta chains were sequenced from one sample in a study of blood T cell repertoires in COVID-19. Clones were read by immunoSEQ multiplex PCR, and TCRdb kept only the in-frame ones, dropping some. The table includes roughly 310,000 clones, roughly 90% detected once. Sequenced material: peripheral blood. The receptors were gathered from a woman in her fifties or sixties with active or convalescent COVID-19.

The chain recombines TRBV3-1 (or the pseudogene TRBV3-2) with TRBJ2-7; D gene uncertain. CDR3 length: 16 residues. Trimming shortened V by 4 bases and J by 2 bases, and 18 bases separated the two germline ends. Germline-derived CDR1 and CDR2 are LGHDT and YNNKEL (reference sequence). CDR3 DNA: TGTGCCAGCAGCCCCTTTATTCGAGTCACAGCCTACGAGCAGTACTTC. Translating it yields CASSPFIRVTAYEQYF.

The chain couples TRBV28 to TRBJ2-1, with 11 bases fitting TRBD2. Germline V lookup: CDR1 MDHEN, CDR2 SYDVKM. This CDR3 spans 18 amino acids. V was pared by 5 bases and J by 2 bases, with 11 bases of the junction left unmatched. The CDR3 sequence is CASSPGTSGYETYNEQFF. The DNA for the CDR3 is TGTGCCAGCAGTCCCGGGACTAGCGGATATGAAACCTACAATGAGCAGTTCTTC.

The chain has TRBV9 and TRBJ2-7; the match to TRBD2 covers 7 bases. Germline values: CDR1 SGDLS, CDR2 YYNGEE. The CDR3 runs to 15 residues. J was trimmed by 0 bases and V by 0 bases; bases with no gene match: 3. CDR3 region: CASSVGASGSYEQYF. CDR3 DNA: TGTGCCAGCAGCGTAGGAGCTAGCGGCTCCTACGAGCAGTACTTC.

The V gene is TRBV7-8, the J gene TRBJ2-5; D possibly corresponds to TRBD1 (5 bases). The length of the CDR3 is 16 residues. The V end was cut by 5 bases, the J end by 4 bases, with 20 bases between. The germline V gene encodes CDR1 SGHVS and CDR2 FQNEAQ. The DNA for the CDR3 is TGTGCCAGCAGCCCCGCCGCAGGGTATCGGCGAGAGACCCAGTACTTC. Amino acids: CASSPAAGYRRETQYF. Full variable domain (rest looked up from reference TRBV7-8 and TRBJ2-5): GAGVSQSPRYKVAKRGQDVALRCDPISGHVSLFWYQQALGQGPEFLTYFQNEAQLDKSGLPSDRFFAERPEGSVSTLKIQRTQQEDSAVYLCASSPAAGYRRETQYFGPGTRLLVL.

The gene calls are TRBV4-3 and TRBJ1-1, with D possibly being TRBD1 (5 bases). Germline CDR1 reads LGHNA; CDR2 reads YSLEER. Trimming pared 0 bases from V and 0 bases from J, leaving 14 bases between. CDR3 length equals 17 residues. The chain's CDR3 is CASSQDRGGYLNTEAFF. In DNA form, the CDR3 reads TGCGCCAGCAGCCAAGATCGGGGGGGGTACTTGAACACTGAAGCTTTCTTT.

This chain uses TRBV28 with TRBJ2-5; tentatively, D is TRBD2 (6 bases). Trimming stripped 6 bases from V and 4 bases from J, with 18 bases between. The CDR3 is made up of 15 amino acids. In germline, CDR1 is MDHEN, CDR2 SYDVKM. CDR3 region: CASSPGSTMRETQYF. CDR3 DNA sequence: TGTGCCAGCAGCCCCGGGAGCACTATGAGAGAGACCCAGTACTTC.

The rearrangement uses TRBV7-2 and TRBJ2-3, with D uncertain. CDR1 and CDR2 from the germline V gene are SGHTA and FQGNSA. This CDR3 has 13 amino acids. The V end lost 5 bases, the J end lost 1 base, and 7 bases lay between the germline ends. CDR3 sequence (DNA): TGTGCCAGCAGCACCTCAGGCACAGATACGCAGTATTTT. As protein: CASSTSGTDTQYF.

CDR3 sequence (DNA): TGTGCCAGTACGAGGGACTTTAACACCGGGGAGCTGTTTTTT. Residues: CASTRDFNTGELFF. This chain joins TRBV2 and TRBJ2-2, with D possibly being TRBD2 (6 bases). This CDR3 comprises 14 residues. V gave up 9 bases and J gave up 2 bases, with 13 bases separating them. Germline V gene data show CDR1 as SNHLY and CDR2 as FYNNEI. The full variable domain, rest sourced from reference TRBV2 and TRBJ2-2, is EPEVTQTPSHQVTQMGQEVILRCVPISNHLYFYWYRQILGQKVEFLVSFYNNEISEKSEIFDDQFSVERPDGSNFTLKIRSTKLEDSAMYFCASTRDFNTGELFFGEGSRLTVL.

The CDR3 protein is CASSLMGTGAATQYF. As DNA, the CDR3 is TGCGCCAGCAGCTTGATGGGGACAGGGGCGGCGACCCAGTACTTC. The rearrangement joins TRBV5-1 to TRBJ2-5; TRBD1 aligns across 10 bases. Germline V gives CDR1 SGHRS, CDR2 YFSETQ. CDR3 length: 15 amino acids. V lost 1 base and J lost 7; bases outside the gene matches: 7. Full variable domain (outside the CDR3, taken from reference TRBV5-1 and TRBJ2-5): KAGVTQTPRYLIKTRGQQVTLSCSPISGHRSVSWYQQTPGQGLQFLFEYFSETQRNKGNFPGRFSGRQFSNSRSEMNVSTLELGDSALYLCASSLMGTGAATQYFGPGTRLLVL.

The chain is built from TRBV4-1 and TRBJ1-2; D not resolved. The CDR3 consists of 16 residues. The V gene lost 0 bases and the J gene lost 4 bases, with 15 bases spanning the gap. Germline CDR1 MGHRA, CDR2 YSYEKL. The DNA for the CDR3 is TGCGCCAGCAGCCAAGAGGCAGCCCTTTGGAGCTATGGCTACACCTTC. Translation gives CASSQEAALWSYGYTF.

CDR3 in amino acids: CASSVEPQGTYEQYF. CDR3 coding DNA: TGTGCCAGCAGCGTAGAACCGCAGGGGACGTACGAGCAGTACTTC. V gene TRBV9 combines with J gene TRBJ2-7; a weak D match, TRBD1 (6 bases). CDR3 length equals 15 residues. The germline V gene has CDR1 SGDLS and CDR2 YYNGEE. Trimming removed 0 bases from V and 4 bases from J, with 14 bases in between.

V gene TRBV28 combines with J gene TRBJ1-1, with D possibly TRBD1 on 6 matching bases. The CDR3 totals 12 residues. The V end was cut by 3 bases, the J end by 6 bases, with 8 bases between. Germline V lookup: CDR1 MDHEN, CDR2 SYDVKM. CDR3 sequence (DNA): TGTGCCAGCAGTTTGGGGGCGTCTGAAGCTTTCTTT. Protein sequence: CASSLGASEAFF.

V usage is TRBV6-2 or TRBV6-3 and J usage is TRBJ2-2, with D perhaps TRBD2 (6 bases). CDR3 length: 15 residues. V shed 5 bases and J shed 6 bases, with 16 bases lying between them. Germline V gene data show CDR1 as MNHEY and CDR2 as SVGEGT. The CDR3 spells CASSLQGGGPGELFF. Written as DNA, the CDR3 is TGTGCCAGCAGTCTTCAGGGAGGAGGGCCCGGGGAGCTGTTTTTT.

This chain uses TRBV15 with TRBJ2-5; 11 nucleotides line up with TRBD1. Germline assignment: CDR1 LNHNV and CDR2 YYDKDF (reference sequence). With V trimmed by 5 bases and J by 4 bases, 6 bases remained unmatched. CDR3 length: 15 amino acids. This CDR3 reads CATSPGTGGGETQYF. The CDR3 region has the DNA TGTGCCACCAGCCCCGGGACAGGGGGAGGAGAGACCCAGTACTTC.

The chain links TRBV24-1 to TRBJ1-2; no firm D call. Germline values: CDR1 KGHDR, CDR2 SFDVKD. The CDR3 totals 11 residues. V lost 4 bases and J 8 bases, leaving 7 bases between the germline ends. The CDR3 nucleotides are TGTGCCACCAGTGACATGGGCGGCTACACCTTC. Its protein is CATSDMGGYTF.